The 9 T cell receptor beta chains below were found in one sample sequenced in a study of blood T cell repertoires in COVID-19. Assay: immunoSEQ multiplex PCR; the TCRdb copy retains only in-frame clones and omits some. The sample includes over 120,000 clones, about 80% of them seen just once. What was sequenced was PBMCs or T cells enriched from blood (not recorded which). The receptors were gathered from a man aged 45 to 65 who had recovered from COVID-19.

CDR3 DNA: TGTGCCAGTAGTCAGGAGACTAGCGGGAGAGATGAGCAGTTCTTC. Amino acids: CASSQETSGRDEQFF. The rearrangement links TRBV19 to TRBJ2-1; the match to TRBD2 covers 12 bases. This CDR3 has 15 residues. CDR1 is LNHDA, CDR2 SQIVND, per germline (reference sequence). J lost 8 bases, V lost 5 bases, and 7 bases had no gene match. The variable domain in full, completed from reference TRBV19 and TRBJ2-1, reads DGGITQSPKYLFRKEGQNVTLSCEQNLNHDAMYWYRQDPGQGLRLIYYSQIVNDFQKGDIAEGYSVSREKKESFPLTVTSAQKNPTAFYLCASSQETSGRDEQFFGPGTRLTVL.

The rearrangement links TRBV28 to TRBJ1-1; no clear D gene. This CDR3 region has 13 residues. Trimming took off 11 bases at V and 1 base at J, with 14 bases between the two ends. The germline V gene encodes CDR1 MDHEN and CDR2 SYDVKM. The DNA for the CDR3 is TGTGCCGTAAAACGAGAAGCGAACACTGAAGCTTTCTTT. Its protein is CAVKREANTEAFF.

The V and J genes are TRBV24-1 and TRBJ1-5, with 9 nucleotides matching TRBD1. The CDR3 sequence is 15 residues long. V lost 4 bases, J lost 4 bases, and 4 bases stayed unmatched. Germline values: CDR1 KGHDR, CDR2 SFDVKD. The CDR3 DNA reads TGTGCCACCAGTGACCCTGGGACAGGGAATCAGCCCCAGCATTTT. It encodes CATSDPGTGNQPQHF.

The genes are TRBV28 and TRBJ2-7, with D perhaps TRBD2 (6 bases). Germline CDR1 and CDR2: MDHEN and SYDVKM. CDR3 length equals 14 residues. With 3 bases removed from V and 5 bases from J, the gap between germline ends came to 14 bases. CDR3 amino acids: CASSFGGIDDEQYF. The CDR3 coding sequence is TGTGCCAGCAGTTTCGGGGGAATTGACGACGAGCAGTACTTC.

This clone was found once. The chain carries TRBV6-2 or TRBV6-3 and TRBJ2-5; 11 bases agree with TRBD2. The ends lost 0 bases at V and 4 bases at J; junction bases unmatched: 13. CDR3 length equals 19 residues. Per germline, CDR1 MNHEY and CDR2 SVGEGT. CDR3 coding DNA: TGTGCCAGCAGTTACTCGGGTAGCGGGGGGGCGGTTCTCCGAGAGACCCAGTACTTC. This translates into CASSYSGSGGAVLRETQYF.

The chain has TRBV11-3 and TRBJ2-5; 11 bases map to TRBD2. Germline trimming cut 10 bases from V and 5 bases from J; bases unmatched to any gene: 6. Germline V gives CDR1 SGHNT, CDR2 YENEEA. CDR3 length: 13 residues. In DNA form, the CDR3 reads TGTGCCAAGATTAGCGGGGGGGCGGAGACCCAGTACTTC. Its protein product is CAKISGGAETQYF.

This chain links TRBV2 with TRBJ1-2; 8 nucleotides agree with TRBD1. J was trimmed by 8 bases and V by 11 bases; bases with no gene match: 22. CDR1 SNHLY and CDR2 FYNNEI come from the germline V gene. CDR3 size: 16 residues. The CDR3 region is CASEIPGAGGLMGYTF. CDR3 DNA: TGTGCCTCCGAAATTCCCGGGGCAGGGGGCCTTATGGGCTACACCTTC.

In this sample, this clone turned up a few times. The CDR3 sequence is CASRTFYEQYF. CDR3 bases: TGTGCCAGCCGCACTTTCTACGAGCAGTACTTC. The chain is built from TRBV27 and TRBJ2-7; no clear D gene. V was clipped by 8 bases and J by 3 bases, with 8 bases between them. The CDR3 has 11 amino acids. Germline V CDR1 and CDR2: MNHEY, SMNVEV (reference sequence).

The genes are TRBV30 and TRBJ1-1; 7 bases map to TRBD1. V was pared by 8 bases and J by 1 base, with 4 bases of the junction left unmatched. The germline gives CDR1 GTSNPN, CDR2 SVGIG (reference sequence). The CDR3 sequence is 12 residues long. The CDR3 DNA sequence: TGTGCCGGAAGGACAGGGAACACTGAAGCTTTCTTT. Translating gives CAGRTGNTEAFF.